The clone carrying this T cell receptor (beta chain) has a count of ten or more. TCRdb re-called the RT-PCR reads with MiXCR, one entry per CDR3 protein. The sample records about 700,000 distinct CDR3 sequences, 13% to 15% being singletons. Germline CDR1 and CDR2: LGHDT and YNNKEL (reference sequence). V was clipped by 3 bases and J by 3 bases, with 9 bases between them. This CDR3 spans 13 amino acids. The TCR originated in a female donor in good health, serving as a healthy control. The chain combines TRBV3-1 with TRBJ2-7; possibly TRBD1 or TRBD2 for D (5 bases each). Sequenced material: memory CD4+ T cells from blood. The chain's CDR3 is CASSQGTDYEQYF. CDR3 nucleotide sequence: TGTGCCAGCAGCCAGGGGACGGACTACGAGCAGTACTTC.